Listed below are T cell receptor beta chains from one sample, sequenced in a study of T cell responses to AZD1222 COVID-19 vaccine. Libraries were prepared by immunoSEQ multiplex PCR; TCRdb keeps only in-frame clonotypes and omits some of them. The profile covers approximately 180,000 clones, with approximately 90% appearing a single time and 5% to 7.5% taken by the ten largest. The input for sequencing was peripheral blood, taken on day 0 of AZD1222 vaccination. The receptors here all came from an adult in good health. Both conserved end residues are part of each CDR3. D genes are given only for firm matches. Clone size is shown for a subset of rows, as once, few, many or a class of expanded clone.

J,size,D,V,CDR3,DNA
TRBJ2-5,-,TRBD2,TRBV6-1,CASSEHTSGGQETQYF,TGTGCCAGCAGTGAACATACTAGCGGGGGGCAAGAGACCCAGTACTTC
TRBJ2-7,-,-,TRBV5-6,CASSLEGRDPYEQYF,TGTGCCAGCAGCCTGGAGGGCAGGGATCCCTACGAGCAGTACTTC
TRBJ2-7,-,TRBD1,TRBV30,CAWRGQGMQYEQYF,TGTGCCTGGAGAGGACAGGGCATGCAATACGAGCAGTACTTC
TRBJ1-2,-,-,TRBV28,CASSFGYGYTF,TGTGCCAGCAGTTTTGGATATGGCTACACCTTC
TRBJ2-3,-,-,TRBV3-1/TRBV3-2,CASSHGVPDTQYF,TGTGCCAGCAGCCATGGGGTTCCAGATACGCAGTATTTT
TRBJ2-3,-,TRBD2,TRBV3-1/TRBV3-2,CASSLSGRVDTQYF,TGTGCCAGCAGCCTTAGCGGGAGGGTAGATACGCAGTATTTT
TRBJ1-6,-,-,TRBV2,CAAQGFSYNSPLHF,TGTGCCGCCCAGGGGTTCTCCTATAATTCACCCCTCCACTTT
TRBJ2-2,many,-,TRBV5-6,CASLQGTLYGELFF,TGTGCCAGCTTACAAGGGACACTTTACGGGGAGCTGTTTTTT
TRBJ2-3,-,TRBD2,TRBV20-1,CSASGLADGDTQYF,TGCAGTGCTAGTGGACTAGCGGACGGTGATACGCAGTATTTT
TRBJ1-1,-,TRBD1,TRBV6-5,CASSYSSGRGHDEAFF,TGTGCCAGCAGTTACTCGAGTGGCAGGGGGCATGATGAAGCTTTCTTT
TRBJ1-2,-,-,TRBV28,CASRENYGYTF,TGTGCCAGCAGGGAGAACTATGGCTACACCTTC
TRBJ1-2,few,-,TRBV6-5,CASRDFGQSYGYTF,TGTGCCAGCAGGGACTTTGGACAGAGCTATGGCTACACCTTC
TRBJ1-2,-,-,TRBV6-2/TRBV6-3,CASSYSGGYGYTF,TGTGCCAGCAGTTACTCTGGTGGCTATGGCTACACCTTC
TRBJ1-6,few,-,TRBV2,CAIQTTGLPNSPLHF,TGTGCCATTCAGACGACAGGACTCCCGAATTCACCCCTCCACTTT
TRBJ2-2,-,-,TRBV10-3,CAISERGNTGELFF,TGTGCCATCAGTGAAAGGGGAAACACCGGGGAGCTGTTTTTT
TRBJ1-4,-,-,TRBV24-1,CATSESGQRRLFF,TGTGCCACCAGTGAATCCGGACAGCGAAGACTGTTTTTT
TRBJ2-7,-,TRBD2,TRBV7-9,CASARTSGIYEQYF,TGTGCCAGCGCCCGGACTAGCGGGATCTACGAGCAGTACTTC
TRBJ2-7,once,TRBD1,TRBV19,CASSGSGTGPYEQYF,TGTGCCAGTAGCGGGAGCGGGACAGGGCCCTACGAGCAGTACTTC
TRBJ1-3,-,-,TRBV29-1,CSTKATGNTIYF,TGCAGCACCAAGGCAACTGGAAACACCATATATTTT
TRBJ2-7,-,TRBD1,TRBV6-5,CASSRGQDGYEQYF,TGTGCCAGCAGTCGCGGACAGGATGGCTACGAGCAGTACTTC
TRBJ2-5,-,TRBD2,TRBV28,CASQIGTSGSRMYF,TGTGCCAGCCAAATCGGGACTAGCGGGTCACGGATGTACTTC
TRBJ2-7,-,TRBD1,TRBV11-3,CASSWTGGDEQYF,TGTGCCAGCAGCTGGACAGGGGGGGACGAGCAGTACTTC
TRBJ2-3,once,-,TRBV11-1,CASSFRDLTDTQYF,TGTGCCAGCAGCTTTCGTGACCTGACAGATACGCAGTATTTT
TRBJ2-1,once,TRBD1,TRBV11-2,CASSQTGEAYNEQFF,TGTGCCAGCAGCCAAACAGGGGAAGCTTACAATGAGCAGTTCTTC
TRBJ2-3,-,TRBD1,TRBV19,CASSIGYRGADTQYF,TGTGCCAGTAGTATTGGTTACAGGGGCGCAGATACGCAGTATTTT
TRBJ1-2,-,TRBD1,TRBV4-2,CASSRDRRNYGYTF,TGTGCCAGCAGCCGGGACAGGAGGAACTATGGCTACACCTTC